This T cell receptor (beta chain) was sequenced during a study of T cells in Graves' hyperthyroidism and ophthalmopathy. It was RNA transcripts that yielded the amplified TCR beta CDR3 regions. The TCR CDR3 first-round RT-PCR relied on the HTBI primer set. TCRdb analysed the multiplex PCR reads with MiXCR anew, one entry per CDR3 protein. The sample holds around 700,000 distinct CDR3 sequences, over 15% seen once. Germline V gives CDR1 SNHLY, CDR2 FYNNEI. Trimming took off 4 bases at V and 3 bases at J, with 10 bases between the two ends. CDR3 length: 13 amino acids. This clonotype appeared a few times. Its target is not known. Study results and caveats: Most clonotypes that expanded in the thyroid above 0.001 also showed up in blood.

This chain uses TRBV2 with TRBJ2-7; D tentatively reads TRBD1 or TRBD2 (5 bases each). This TCR came from a woman between 50 and 59 years old with Graves' hyperthyroidism that later progressed to Graves' ophthalmopathy. The sample taken for sequencing was blood. The CDR3 nucleotides are TGTGCCAGCAGTGGGGGGATTATCTACGAGCAGTACTTC. Its protein is CASSGGIIYEQYF.